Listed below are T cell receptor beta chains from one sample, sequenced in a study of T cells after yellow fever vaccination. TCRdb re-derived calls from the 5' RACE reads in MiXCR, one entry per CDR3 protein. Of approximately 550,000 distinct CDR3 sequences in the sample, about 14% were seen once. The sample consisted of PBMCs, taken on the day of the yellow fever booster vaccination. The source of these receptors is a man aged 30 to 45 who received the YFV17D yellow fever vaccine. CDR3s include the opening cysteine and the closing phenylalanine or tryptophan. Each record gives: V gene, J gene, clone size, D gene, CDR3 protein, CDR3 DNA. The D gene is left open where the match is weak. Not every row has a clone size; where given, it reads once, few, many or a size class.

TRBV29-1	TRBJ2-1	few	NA	CSVESRNEQFF	TGCAGCGTTGAATCTCGAAATGAGCAGTTCTTC
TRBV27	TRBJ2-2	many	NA	CASSPRPGYMTSGELFF	TGTGCCAGCAGTCCGAGGCCGGGGTATATGACTTCCGGGGAGCTGTTTTTT
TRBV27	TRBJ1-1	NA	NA	CASSFLYRNTEAFF	TGTGCCAGCAGTTTTTTATATAGGAACACTGAAGCTTTCTTT
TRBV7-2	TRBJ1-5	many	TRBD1	CASYKGAHNQPQHF	TGTGCCAGCTACAAGGGGGCTCACAATCAGCCCCAGCATTTT
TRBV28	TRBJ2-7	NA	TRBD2	CASRPGLAGPEQYF	TGTGCCAGCAGACCGGGACTAGCGGGACCCGAGCAGTACTTC
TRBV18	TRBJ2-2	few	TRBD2	CASSPEREINGELFF	TGTGCCAGCTCACCAGAGCGGGAGATTAACGGGGAGCTGTTTTTT
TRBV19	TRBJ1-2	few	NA	CASSRFGADYGYTF	TGTGCCAGTAGCCGGTTTGGGGCGGACTATGGCTACACCTTC
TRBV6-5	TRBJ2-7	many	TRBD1	CASSYLPGGASHEQYF	TGTGCCAGCAGTTACTTACCAGGGGGCGCGTCCCACGAGCAGTACTTC
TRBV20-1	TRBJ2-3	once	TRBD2	CSATPYRRLAGDTQYF	TGCAGTGCCACTCCTTACCGTCGACTAGCGGGAGATACGCAGTATTTT
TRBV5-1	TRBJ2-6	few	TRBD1	CASSLRPQTGTGANVLTF	TGCGCCAGCAGCCTCCGACCACAGACAGGGACTGGGGCCAACGTCCTGACTTTC
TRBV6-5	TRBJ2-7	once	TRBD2	CASSYGAGDLYEQYF	TGTGCCAGCAGTTACGGAGCGGGAGACCTCTACGAGCAGTACTTC
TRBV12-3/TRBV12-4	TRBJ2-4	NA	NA	CASSLGRNIQYF	TGTGCCAGCAGTTTAGGGAGAAACATTCAGTACTTC
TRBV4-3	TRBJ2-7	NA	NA	CASSQEGTPFHEQYF	TGCGCCAGCAGCCAAGAAGGGACCCCTTTCCACGAGCAGTACTTC
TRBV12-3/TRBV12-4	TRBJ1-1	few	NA	CASSLGPLGTEAFF	TGTGCCAGCAGTTTGGGGCCTTTGGGTACTGAAGCTTTCTTT
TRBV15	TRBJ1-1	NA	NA	CATSRAGGRNTEAFF	TGTGCCACCAGCAGAGCCGGGGGCCGGAACACTGAAGCTTTCTTT
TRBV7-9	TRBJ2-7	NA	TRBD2	CASSPWAGGAGEQYF	TGTGCCAGCAGCCCCTGGGCGGGAGGGGCGGGCGAGCAGTACTTC
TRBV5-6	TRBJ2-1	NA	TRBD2	CASSLSAGGRFF	TGTGCCAGCAGCTTGTCGGCGGGGGGCAGGTTCTTC
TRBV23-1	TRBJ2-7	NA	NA	CASSQSYGSRVTYEQYF	TGCGCCAGCAGTCAATCGTATGGGTCAAGGGTCACCTACGAGCAGTACTTC
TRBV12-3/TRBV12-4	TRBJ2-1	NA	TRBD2	CASSLNSGSLYNEQFF	TGTGCCAGCAGTTTAAATAGCGGGAGTCTCTACAATGAGCAGTTCTTC
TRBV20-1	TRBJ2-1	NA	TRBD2	CSATLAGDNANEQFF	TGCAGTGCTACACTAGCGGGAGATAATGCGAATGAGCAGTTCTTC
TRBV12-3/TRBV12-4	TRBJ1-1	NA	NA	CASSYEANTEAFF	TGTGCCAGCAGTTATGAAGCGAACACTGAAGCTTTCTTT
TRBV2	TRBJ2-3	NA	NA	CASGGVAAPDTQYF	TGTGCCAGCGGTGGGGTAGCGGCCCCAGATACGCAGTATTTT
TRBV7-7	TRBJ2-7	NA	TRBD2	CASSLGKAGAGREYEQYF	TGTGCTAGCAGCTTAGGCAAAGCTGGAGCAGGGCGGGAGTACGAGCAGTACTTC
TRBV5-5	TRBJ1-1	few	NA	CASSLYGEAFF	TGTGCCAGCAGCTTGTACGGGGAAGCTTTCTTT
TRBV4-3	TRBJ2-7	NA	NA	CASSQDPPGLYEQYF	TGCGCCAGCAGCCAAGATCCCCCAGGGTTGTACGAGCAGTACTTC